A selection of T cell receptor beta chains follows, all from one sample in a study of CD8+CD57+ T cells in acquired aplastic anemia. TCRdb redid the calling of the reads with MiXCR, one entry per CDR3 protein. The sample holds around 210,000 distinct CDR3 sequences; over 55% are singletons and the top ten take around 60%. Sequenced: sorted CD4+, CD8+, or CD8+CD57+ T cells (not recorded which) from PBMCs. The receptor set was obtained from a human donor with aplastic anemia. Each CDR3 is given with its conserved first and last residue. D genes are given only for firm matches. Not every row has a clone size; where given, it reads once, few, many or a size class.

J	D	size	V	CDR3	DNA
TRBJ2-7	-	-	TRBV7-2	CASSLGEYEQYF	TGTGCCAGCAGCTTGGGGGAATACGAGCAGTACTTC
TRBJ2-5	-	-	TRBV5-1	CASSGVWGGQETQYF	TGCGCCAGCAGCGGGGTCTGGGGAGGCCAAGAGACCCAGTACTTC
TRBJ2-7	-	-	TRBV19	CATKGSISYEQYF	TGTGCCACTAAAGGGAGCATCTCCTACGAGCAGTACTTC
TRBJ1-2	TRBD1	-	TRBV20-1	CSANEGQGRGYTF	TGCAGTGCCAATGAGGGACAGGGTCGTGGCTACACCTTC
TRBJ2-6	-	-	TRBV15	CATSRGPPGANVLTF	TGTGCCACCAGCAGAGGTCCGCCCGGGGCCAACGTCCTGACTTTC
TRBJ2-1	TRBD2	-	TRBV15	CATSSSGTRGYNEQFF	TGTGCCACCAGCAGCTCCGGGACTAGAGGCTACAATGAGCAGTTCTTC
TRBJ2-7	TRBD1	once	TRBV4-1	CASSLEGQGNYEQYF	TGCGCCAGCAGCCTTGAAGGACAGGGAAACTACGAGCAGTACTTC
TRBJ2-6	-	-	TRBV7-2	CASSFWRGPTSGANVLTF	TGTGCCAGCAGCTTTTGGCGGGGGCCTACCTCTGGGGCCAACGTCCTGACTTTC
TRBJ2-1	TRBD2	-	TRBV15	CATSRNTGLADNEQFF	TGTGCCACCAGCAGGAACACGGGACTAGCGGACAATGAGCAGTTCTTC
TRBJ2-3	TRBD2	-	TRBV24-1	CATSDTSGSPSDTQYF	TGTGCCACCAGTGATACTAGCGGGAGTCCATCAGATACGCAGTATTTT
TRBJ2-5	-	few	TRBV20-1	CSANRKETQYF	TGCAGTGCAAATAGGAAGGAGACCCAGTACTTC
TRBJ2-1	-	-	TRBV7-9	CASSHIHGAANEQFF	TGCGCCAGCAGCCACATCCATGGAGCGGCCAATGAGCAGTTCTTC
TRBJ2-7	-	many	TRBV6-1	CASSSQETYEQYF	TGTGCCAGCAGTTCCCAGGAGACCTACGAGCAGTACTTC
TRBJ1-1	-	-	TRBV2	CASSWGQGSNTEAFF	TGTGCCAGCAGCTGGGGGCAGGGGTCGAACACTGAAGCTTTCTTT
TRBJ2-5	-	-	TRBV7-9	CASSLAGLQETQYF	TGTGCCAGCAGCTTAGCAGGGCTACAAGAGACCCAGTACTTC
TRBJ2-7	TRBD2	-	TRBV7-8	CASREGLGEEQCF	TGTGCCAGCAGGGAGGGACTAGGGGAGGAGCAGTGCTTC
TRBJ2-1	-	once	TRBV7-9	CASSFRGSVNEQFF	TGTGCCAGCAGCTTTAGAGGGAGTGTTAATGAGCAGTTCTTC
TRBJ2-5	TRBD2	-	TRBV20-1	CSASGLAGPQETQYF	TGCAGTGCTAGCGGTCTAGCGGGACCGCAGGAGACCCAGTACTTC
TRBJ2-7	TRBD2	-	TRBV19	CASSLTSGRSYEQYF	TGTGCCAGTAGCTTGACTAGCGGGAGGTCCTACGAGCAGTACTTC
TRBJ2-1	-	-	TRBV5-1	CASRFQTGNEQFF	TGCGCCAGCAGATTCCAGACAGGTAATGAGCAGTTCTTC
TRBJ1-6	-	-	TRBV29-1	CSVYDPGTNSPLHF	TGCAGCGTCTACGATCCAGGGACGAATTCACCCCTCCACTTT
TRBJ2-1	TRBD1	many	TRBV7-9	CASSAPGQSYNEQFF	TGTGCCAGCAGCGCGCCGGGACAGTCCTACAATGAGCAGTTCTTC
TRBJ2-7	-	many	TRBV13	CASSLGRGTYEQYF	TGTGCCAGCAGCTTAGGACGGGGAACCTACGAGCAGTACTTC
TRBJ2-1	-	few	TRBV29-1	CSVESGFEQFF	TGCAGCGTTGAGTCTGGGTTTGAGCAGTTCTTC
TRBJ1-2	-	few	TRBV10-3	CAIRIDSDYGYTF	TGTGCCATCAGAATAGACAGCGACTATGGCTACACCTTC
TRBJ1-6	-	-	TRBV2	CASSARVPYNSPLHF	TGTGCCAGCAGCGCCAGGGTCCCCTATAATTCACCCCTCCACTTT
TRBJ2-7	-	once	TRBV7-8	CASNRSVVEQYF	TGTGCCAGCAACCGGAGTGTTGTCGAGCAGTACTTC
TRBJ2-2	-	-	TRBV10-1	CASSEWGTGELFF	TGCGCCAGCAGTGAGTGGGGCACCGGGGAGCTGTTTTTT
TRBJ1-2	-	-	TRBV7-2	CASSPVRGYTF	TGTGCCAGCAGCCCGGTGCGGGGCTACACCTTC
TRBJ2-1	-	-	TRBV7-9	CASRKSYRDYEQFF	TGTGCCAGCAGGAAATCTTACAGGGACTATGAGCAGTTCTTC
TRBJ1-5	TRBD1	-	TRBV4-1	CASSQVVGQGGQPQHF	TGCGCCAGCAGCCAAGTAGTTGGGCAGGGGGGTCAGCCCCAGCATTTT
TRBJ1-1	-	few	TRBV5-1	CASSLGQMNTEAFF	TGCGCCAGCAGCTTAGGGCAGATGAACACTGAAGCTTTCTTT
TRBJ1-2	TRBD1	-	TRBV24-1	CASSYLTGGAKGYTF	TGTGCCAGCAGTTACTTAACAGGGGGCGCAAAGGGCTACACCTTC
TRBJ2-5	TRBD2	-	TRBV20-1	CSARVGGGTQYF	TGCAGTGCTAGAGTTGGGGGGGGGACCCAGTACTTC
TRBJ2-5	TRBD2	-	TRBV12-3/TRBV12-4	CASSGGETQYF	TGTGCCAGCTCGGGGGGAGAGACCCAGTACTTC
TRBJ1-5	TRBD1	once	TRBV20-1	CSAIGTGEVQPQHF	TGCAGTGCGATAGGGACAGGGGAGGTTCAGCCCCAGCATTTT
TRBJ2-3	TRBD2	-	TRBV9	CASSGESGRSVTDTQYF	TGTGCCAGCAGCGGTGAGTCCGGGAGGAGCGTGACAGATACGCAGTATTTT
TRBJ1-6	-	-	TRBV7-2	CASGEIGTAYSPLHF	TGTGCCAGCGGAGAGATTGGAACAGCTTATTCACCCCTCCACTTT
TRBJ2-1	-	-	TRBV7-9	CASSLLWGHEQFF	TGTGCCAGCAGCTTACTCTGGGGGCACGAGCAGTTCTTC
TRBJ2-1	-	-	TRBV29-1	CSALGGEQFF	TGCAGCGCGCTAGGCGGTGAGCAGTTCTTC
TRBJ1-2	-	-	TRBV12-3/TRBV12-4	CASSFQQGSSGYTF	TGTGCCAGCAGTTTTCAACAGGGTTCGTCCGGCTACACCTTC
TRBJ1-1	-	few	TRBV7-8	CASSDVDRNTEAFF	TGTGCCAGCAGCGATGTCGACAGAAACACTGAAGCTTTCTTT
TRBJ2-4	TRBD2	-	TRBV20-1	CSASAGLASQNIQYF	TGCAGTGCTAGCGCGGGACTAGCATCTCAAAACATTCAGTACTTC
TRBJ1-2	TRBD1	-	TRBV7-8	CASSIGGQGFTF	TGTGCCAGCAGCATAGGAGGACAGGGGTTCACCTTC